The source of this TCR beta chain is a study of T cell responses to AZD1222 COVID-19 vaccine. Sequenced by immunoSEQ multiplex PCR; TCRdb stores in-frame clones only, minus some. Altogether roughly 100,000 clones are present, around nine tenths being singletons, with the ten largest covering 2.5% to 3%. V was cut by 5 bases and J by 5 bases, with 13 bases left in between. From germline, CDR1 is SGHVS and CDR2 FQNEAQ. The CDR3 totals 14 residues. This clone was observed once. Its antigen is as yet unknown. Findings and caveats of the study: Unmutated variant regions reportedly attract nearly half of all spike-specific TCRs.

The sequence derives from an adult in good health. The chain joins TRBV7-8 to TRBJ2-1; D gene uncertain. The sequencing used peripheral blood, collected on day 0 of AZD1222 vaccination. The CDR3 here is CASSRLTGHNEQFF. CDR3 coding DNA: TGTGCCAGCAGCCGACTTACGGGCCACAATGAGCAGTTCTTC.